The following is a TCR beta chain sequence with its context. The CDR3 covers 13 residues. With 0 bases removed from V and 2 bases from J, the gap between germline ends came to 2 bases. Germline V CDR1 and CDR2: LGHNA, YNFKEQ. The source of the sample is a study of blood T cells in healthy people across ages. Study summary: Per every two T cells, about one barcoded beta molecule was captured by template switching.

Combining a sample-barcoded 5' primer with a J-beta primer mix, a second PCR ran for 7 to 11 cycles. Using its own MiXCR run on the 5' RACE reads, TCRdb lists one record per CDR3 protein. The data hold roughly 720,000 distinct CDR3 sequences, with roughly 50% observed a single time. The receptor was isolated from a man aged 80 or over in good health. The sample comprised blood. The J gene is TRBJ1-5, the V gene TRBV4-2, with D unclear. The CDR3 sequence is CASSQERNQPQHF. The DNA for the CDR3 is TGTGCCAGCAGCCAAGAGCGCAATCAGCCCCAGCATTTT.